The present T cell receptor (beta chain) was sequenced within a study of T-cell reconstitution after alpha-beta-depleted transplantation in children (dated by TCRdb to 2016 to 2017). Turning to the overall study: The study quantitatively tracked T-cell immune reconstitution after TCRalphabeta/CD19-depleted allogeneic hematopoietic cell transplantation in children using TCR repertoire profiling. The investigation overall reported the following: In some patients, the high TCRbeta diversity seen at day 60 was put down to recipient T cells and intrathymic progenitors that had survived conditioning. The apparently early recovery of alphabetaT-cell counts about two months after transplant reportedly depended on only several hundred rapidly expanded clones that came from non-depleted graft cells. Over the following months the frequencies of hyperexpanded clones went down, and after one year T-cell counts and TCRbeta diversity were mostly credited to newly produced T cells.

The treatment or condition label, read with the paper, signifies: allogeneic hematopoietic cell transplantation with graft depleted of TCRalphabeta T cells and CD19 B cells. TCRalphabeta/CD19-depleted allogeneic hematopoietic cell grafts were given to the transplant recipients, all of whom were children. The CDR3 holds 12 amino acids from the cysteine to the phenylalanine. The sequence is cut down to CDR3 DNA, 36 bases in frame from base 1. The V and J ends are trimmed by 5 bases and 4 bases, leaving 12 bases between them. The germline V gene (reference sequence) sets CDR1 to DFQATT and CDR2 to SNEGSKA. As regards this clonotype: There is no known antigen for this receptor. Base-call qualities are not available, and no considerably larger clone is one nucleotide away.

Preparation of the library involved PCR. Data came from an Illumina HiSeq 2500. Molecular barcoding was employed in the preparation of TCR libraries, with unique molecular identifiers being used to normalize TCRbeta repertoire quantification. The public sequencing data were trimmed at Q25 with fastp and processed into clonotypes with MiXCR by TCRdb, which kept only in-frame beta chains. Each CDR3 protein appears once, grouped with its most common genes and DNA. This sample gives 800,000 to 1,000,000 distinct CDR3 sequences in total; roughly 29% of them show up just once. The ten largest clones represent more than 25% of the sample.

The sequence derives from a boy in the first two years of life who had a stem cell transplant for SCID, so the T cells may come from the graft donor. The chain employs TRBV20-1 and TRBJ2-7; the D gene lacks a confident call. The sequencing used PBMCs, mostly from graft donor cells, collected 360 days after TCRalphabeta/CD19-depleted stem cell transplant. The DNA sequence reads TGCAGTGCTCCCCGTTACCTTTACGAGCAGTACTTC. Its protein is CSAPRYLYEQYF.